This T cell receptor beta chain was identified in a study of blood T cell repertoires in COVID-19. The CDR3 is 17 residues long. V shed 3 bases, J shed 4 bases, and the junction held 11 bases outside the gene matches. Per the germline V gene, CDR1 is MNHEY and CDR2 is SMNVEV (reference sequence). Sequencing used immunoSEQ multiplex PCR; TCRdb keeps in-frame clones, though not all of them. This table holds about 280,000 clones, around 80% found once. In this sample, this clone turned up once. This chain uses TRBV27 with TRBJ1-5; 8 nucleotides agree with TRBD1. Sequenced: PBMCs or T cells enriched from blood (not recorded which). The receptor's source is a man aged 40-49 years who had been exposed to COVID-19. CDR3 nucleotides: TGTGCCAGCAGTTTTTTTATTGGGACAGGAGGGAATCAGCCCCAGCATTTT. It is translated as CASSFFIGTGGNQPQHF.